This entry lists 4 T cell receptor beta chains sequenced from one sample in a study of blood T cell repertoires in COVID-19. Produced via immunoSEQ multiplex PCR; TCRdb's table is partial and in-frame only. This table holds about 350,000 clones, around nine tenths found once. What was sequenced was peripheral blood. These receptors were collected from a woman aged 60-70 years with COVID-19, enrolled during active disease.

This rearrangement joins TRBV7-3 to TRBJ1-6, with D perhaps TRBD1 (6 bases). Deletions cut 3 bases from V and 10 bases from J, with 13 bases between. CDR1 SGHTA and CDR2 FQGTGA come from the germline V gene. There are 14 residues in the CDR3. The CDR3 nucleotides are TGTGCCAGCAGCTTCAGGGGCGACGTCTCACCCCTCCACTTT. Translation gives CASSFRGDVSPLHF.

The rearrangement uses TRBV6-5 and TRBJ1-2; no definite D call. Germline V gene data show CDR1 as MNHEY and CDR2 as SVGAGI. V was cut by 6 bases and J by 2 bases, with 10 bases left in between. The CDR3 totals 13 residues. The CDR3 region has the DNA TGTGCCAGCAGGCTTACGGAGAACTATGGCTACACCTTC. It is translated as CASRLTENYGYTF.

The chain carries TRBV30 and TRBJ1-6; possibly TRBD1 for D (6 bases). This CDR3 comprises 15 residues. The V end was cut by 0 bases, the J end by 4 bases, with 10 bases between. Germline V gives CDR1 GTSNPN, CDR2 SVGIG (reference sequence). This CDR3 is CAWSVAGAYNSPLHF. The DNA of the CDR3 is TGTGCCTGGAGTGTTGCAGGGGCGTATAATTCACCCCTCCACTTT.

The CDR3 protein is CASSAQGRGYNSPLHF. The CDR3 DNA sequence: TGTGCCAGCAGCGCACAGGGTAGGGGATATAATTCACCCCTCCACTTT. The rearrangement joins TRBV7-3 to TRBJ1-6; D is possibly TRBD1 (6 bases). This CDR3 has 16 amino acids. The germline V and J ends were trimmed by 5 bases and 4 bases, with 15 bases remaining between them. Germline lookup yields CDR1 SGHTA and CDR2 FQGTGA.